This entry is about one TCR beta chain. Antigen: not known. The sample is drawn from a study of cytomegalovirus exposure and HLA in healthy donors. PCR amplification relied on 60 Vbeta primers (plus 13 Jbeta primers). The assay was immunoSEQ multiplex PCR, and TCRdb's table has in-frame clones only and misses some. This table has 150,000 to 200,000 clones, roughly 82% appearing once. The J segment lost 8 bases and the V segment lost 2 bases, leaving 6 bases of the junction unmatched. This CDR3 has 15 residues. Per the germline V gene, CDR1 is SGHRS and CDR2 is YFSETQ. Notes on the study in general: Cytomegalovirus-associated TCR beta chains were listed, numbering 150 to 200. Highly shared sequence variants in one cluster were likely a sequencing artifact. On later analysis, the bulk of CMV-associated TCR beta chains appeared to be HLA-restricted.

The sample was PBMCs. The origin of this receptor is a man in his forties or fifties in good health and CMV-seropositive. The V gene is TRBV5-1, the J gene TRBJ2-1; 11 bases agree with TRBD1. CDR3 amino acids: CASSLSGTGGDEQFF. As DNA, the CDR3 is TGCGCCAGCAGCTTATCCGGGACAGGGGGGGATGAGCAGTTCTTC.